The clone carrying this T cell receptor beta chain was counted once. As processed by the authors: Cell counts per sample came from amplifying reference gene primers. Only in-frame clones appear in the TCRdb table, and some are missing; sequencing was by immunoSEQ multiplex PCR. V and J calls and clone size come straight from that table; D and trimming were deduced from the DNA. The sample holds 65,000 to 80,000 clones; approximately 87% are singletons and the top ten take 6.5% to 9.5%. The source of the sample is a study of blood T cell repertoires in COVID-19. V was pared by 7 bases and J by 1 base, with 14 bases between. The CDR3 spans 14 residues. Germline values: CDR1 SGHTA, CDR2 FQGNSA.

The chain links TRBV7-2 to TRBJ2-7; D perhaps matches TRBD2 (6 bases). This TCR was sampled from a man in his forties or fifties with active COVID-19. The sequenced material came from peripheral blood. The CDR3, as DNA: TGTGCCAGCACCCCGATGGGGACTTCCTACGAGCAGTACTTC. It specifies CASTPMGTSYEQYF.